The 24 T cell receptor beta chains listed next were all sequenced from one sample in a study of early T cells in non-severe SARS-CoV-2 infection. TCRdb passed the 5' RACE reads through MiXCR, listing each CDR3 protein once. The sample yields tens of thousands of distinct CDR3 sequences, about 5% seen once. What was sequenced was whole blood. The receptors derive from an adult who was a healthcare worker with PCR-confirmed SARS-CoV-2 infection or an uninfected control (not recorded which).

This clonotype was observed at least ten times. The DNA for the CDR3 is TGTGCCAGCACCATCGACAGGTCCAATTCACCCCTCCACTTT. This translates into CASTIDRSNSPLHF. The chain carries TRBV12-3 or TRBV12-4 and TRBJ1-6; the D gene is possibly TRBD1 (6 bases). The CDR3 has 14 amino acids. V gave up 7 bases and J gave up 7 bases, with 14 bases separating them.

This clonotype has at least ten counts. The rearrangement links TRBV7-2 to TRBJ1-5; TRBD1 is a possible D gene (6 bases). V shed 5 bases and J shed 2 bases, with 16 bases lying between them. This CDR3 is 16 amino acids long. CDR1 is SGHTA and CDR2 is FQGNSA in the germline V gene. CDR3 nucleotide sequence: TGTGCCAGCAGCCAGCGGGGGCTCCTGGGCAATCAGCCCCAGCATTTT. This translates into CASSQRGLLGNQPQHF.

J is TRBJ2-3 and V is TRBV4-3, with TRBD2 matching 11 bases. Germline CDR1 reads LGHNA; CDR2 reads YSLEER. The CDR3 sequence is 16 residues long. Losses at the gene ends were 1 base for V and 4 bases for J; bases not matched to a gene: 4. This CDR3 is CASSQALAGGPDTQYF. The CDR3 nucleotides are TGCGCCAGCAGCCAAGCCCTAGCGGGGGGACCAGATACGCAGTATTTT.

This clonotype was detected a few times. This chain links TRBV20-1 with TRBJ1-1; TRBD1 might be the D (5 bases). Germline loops: CDR1 DFQATT, CDR2 SNEGSKA (reference sequence). CDR3 size: 14 residues. The V end lost 2 bases, the J end lost 6 bases, and 16 bases lay between the germline ends. This CDR3 reads CSARNPGYQPEAFF. CDR3 bases: TGCAGTGCTAGAAACCCAGGGTATCAGCCTGAAGCTTTCTTT.

This clonotype was counted ten times or more. The chain couples TRBV12-3 or TRBV12-4 to TRBJ2-1, with TRBD2 matching over 9 bases. This CDR3 has 17 residues. The J segment lost 7 bases and the V segment lost 7 bases, leaving 17 bases of the junction unmatched. The DNA for the CDR3 is TGTGCCAGCACCCTACTTTGGGGCGGGGGGGCCTTTAATGAGCAGTTCTTC. Amino acid sequence: CASTLLWGGGAFNEQFF.

This clonotype was counted a few times. The rearrangement joins TRBV7-6 to TRBJ2-5, with no clear D. V was pared by 4 bases and J by 4 bases, with 10 bases between. Germline CDR1 is SGHVS and CDR2 is FNYEAQ. The length of the CDR3 is 13 residues. This chain's CDR3 is CASSSRDRETQYF. The DNA for the CDR3 is TGTGCCAGCAGCTCTCGAGATCGAGAGACCCAGTACTTC.

This clonotype was seen at least ten times. The rearrangement links TRBV6-6 to TRBJ2-5; 11 bases agree with TRBD2. In germline, CDR1 is MNHNY, CDR2 SVGAGI (reference sequence). Trimming cost V 6 bases and J 5 bases; bases outside gene matches: 8. There are 15 residues in the CDR3. In DNA, the CDR3 is TGTGCCAGCAGAGGATTAGCGGGAGGGTGGGAGACCCAGTACTTC. It is translated as CASRGLAGGWETQYF.

In its sample, this clonotype was seen many times. The rearrangement uses TRBV4-2 and TRBJ2-5, with 13 bases lining up with TRBD2. This CDR3 region has 17 residues. Germline V lookup: CDR1 LGHNA, CDR2 YNFKEQ. Unmatched junction bases numbered 2, after V lost 1 base and J lost 0 bases. The CDR3 region is CASSQVGLAGYQETQYF. The CDR3 nucleotides read TGTGCCAGCAGCCAAGTGGGACTAGCGGGGTACCAAGAGACCCAGTACTTC.

The table lists this clonotype with a few counts. J is TRBJ2-7 and V is TRBV7-2, with 8 bases lining up with TRBD1. The trim removed 5 bases at V and 4 bases at J, leaving 10 bases unmatched. Germline CDR1 SGHTA, CDR2 FQGNSA. This CDR3 is built from 15 residues. The CDR3 loop reads CASSPTGTGRYEQYF. CDR3 in DNA: TGTGCCAGCAGCCCCACCGGGACAGGTCGATACGAGCAGTACTTC.

This clonotype showed up just a few times. J is TRBJ2-1 and V is TRBV20-1; the D gene is possibly TRBD1 (6 bases). Between the trimmed V and J ends, which lost 2 bases and 0 bases, there was a span of 8 bases. Germline V gene lookup returns CDR1 DFQATT and CDR2 SNEGSKA (reference sequence). The CDR3 runs to 14 residues. The CDR3 region is CSARRGSSYNEQFF. CDR3 in DNA: TGCAGTGCTAGAAGGGGGAGCTCCTACAATGAGCAGTTCTTC.

This clonotype was recorded many times. The rearrangement joins TRBV20-1 to TRBJ1-1; D not resolved. Looked up from germline, CDR1 is DFQATT and CDR2 is SNEGSKA (reference sequence). V gave up 5 bases and J gave up 8 bases, with 18 bases separating them. The CDR3 sequence is 13 residues long. This CDR3 is CSAQKGGSTEAFF. The CDR3 nucleotides read TGCAGTGCTCAAAAAGGTGGATCCACCGAAGCTTTCTTT.

This sequence joins TRBV18 and TRBJ1-1; D unresolved. The germline V gene encodes CDR1 KGHSH and CDR2 LQKENI. V lost 3 bases and J lost 0, with 11 bases in between. The CDR3 loop spans 15 amino acids. The CDR3 DNA sequence: TGTGCCAGCTCACCTCCAGTAAACATGAACACTGAAGCTTTCTTT. This gives the protein CASSPPVNMNTEAFF.

There are many counts of this clonotype. J is TRBJ2-1 and V is TRBV6-1; D is unclear. V lost 7 bases and J lost 1, with 17 bases in between. CDR1 and CDR2 (germline): MNHNS, SASEGT. The CDR3 contains 16 residues. Here the CDR3 reads CASKRVEALSYNEQFF. The CDR3 coding sequence is TGTGCCAGCAAACGCGTCGAAGCGTTATCCTACAATGAGCAGTTCTTC.

This clonotype was observed many times. The chain combines TRBV10-3 with TRBJ2-3; D is unclear. The V end lost 5 bases, the J end lost 4 bases, and 13 bases lay between the germline ends. The CDR3 totals 14 residues. The V gene's germline CDR1 is ENHRY and CDR2 SYGVKD. CDR3 sequence reads: CAISSGPVPDTQYF. The CDR3 nucleotides are TGTGCCATCAGTTCAGGACCAGTGCCAGATACGCAGTATTTT.

This clonotype was seen ten or more times. The chain combines TRBV3-1 with TRBJ2-1; TRBD2 aligns across 13 bases. This CDR3 has 14 amino acids. Germline-derived CDR1 and CDR2 are LGHDT and YNNKEL (reference sequence). The junction had 4 bases not matched to a gene; V was cut back by 4 bases and J by 10 bases. DNA of the CDR3: TGTGCCAGCAGCCCGGGACTAGCGGGACAAGAGCAGTTCTTC. This translates into CASSPGLAGQEQFF.

The rearrangement joins TRBV20-1 to TRBJ2-5; TRBD2 matches 9 bases. V shed 3 bases and J 0 bases; nucleotides not matched to a gene: 8. The CDR3 totals 16 residues. The germline V gene encodes CDR1 DFQATT and CDR2 SNEGSKA (reference sequence). The CDR3 DNA follows: TGCAGTGCTAGTCGACAGGGCGGGGGGGACCAAGAGACCCAGTACTTC. Its translation: CSASRQGGGDQETQYF.

This clonotype occurred many times. The chain is built from TRBV7-2 and TRBJ2-5; D not resolved. Trimming pared 3 bases from V and 3 bases from J, leaving 8 bases between. CDR3 length equals 13 residues. Germline V gene data show CDR1 as SGHTA and CDR2 as FQGNSA. CDR3 DNA sequence: TGTGCCAGCAGCTTGAGACAAGAAGAGACCCAGTACTTC. Amino acids: CASSLRQEETQYF.

This clonotype appeared many times. The rearrangement joins TRBV3-1 to TRBJ2-3, with 7 bases aligning to TRBD2. The germline gives CDR1 LGHDT, CDR2 YNNKEL (reference sequence). After removal of 4 bases from V and 2 bases from J, the junction contained 12 bases not matched to a gene. The CDR3 consists of 17 residues. The CDR3, as DNA: TGTGCCAGCAGCCGAGGACTCGGTAGCGGGTACACAGATACGCAGTATTTT. Protein product: CASSRGLGSGYTDTQYF.

This clonotype has a handful of counts. The rearrangement uses TRBV20-1 and TRBJ2-7; the match to TRBD2 covers 8 bases. The ends lost 2 bases at V and 4 bases at J; junction bases unmatched: 4. CDR1 and CDR2 (germline): DFQATT, SNEGSKA (reference sequence). The CDR3 consists of 13 residues. The CDR3: CSARPSGYYEQYF. Written as DNA, the CDR3 is TGCAGTGCTAGACCTAGCGGGTATTACGAGCAGTACTTC.

This clonotype was seen at least ten times. The rearrangement joins TRBV7-9 to TRBJ2-3, with 11 bases aligning to TRBD2. V lost 1 base, J lost 4 bases, and 7 bases stayed unmatched. Germline V CDR1 and CDR2: SEHNR, FQNEAQ (reference sequence). There are 17 residues in the CDR3. The CDR3 spells CASSLEMTSGTADTQYF. The DNA of the CDR3 is TGTGCCAGCAGCTTAGAGATGACTAGCGGGACAGCAGATACGCAGTATTTT. Filled out from reference TRBV7-9 and TRBJ2-3, the complete variable domain reads DTGVSQNPRHKITKRGQNVTFRCDPISEHNRLYWYRQTLGQGPEFLTYFQNEAQLEKSRLLSDRFSAERPKGSFSTLEIQRTEQGDSAMYLCASSLEMTSGTADTQYFGPGTRLTVL.

This clonotype was found many times. The chain carries TRBV20-1 and TRBJ1-3; 7 positions agree with TRBD1. Germline trimming cut 0 bases from V and 7 bases from J; bases unmatched to any gene: 12. CDR3 size: 16 residues. Germline CDR1 reads DFQATT; CDR2 reads SNEGSKA (reference sequence). The DNA of the CDR3 is TGCAGTGCTAGAGATCTTGTGGGCAGGGGGTCGAACACCATATATTTT. This sequence encodes CSARDLVGRGSNTIYF.

This clonotype was seen many times. The V gene is TRBV30, the J gene TRBJ2-5; TRBD1 matches 9 bases. The J segment lost 5 bases and the V segment lost 5 bases, leaving 6 bases of the junction unmatched. The CDR3 runs 13 residues. The V gene's germline CDR1 is GTSNPN and CDR2 SVGIG (reference sequence). The CDR3 reads CAWDRGKRETQYF. CDR3 DNA sequence: TGTGCCTGGGACAGGGGGAAGAGGGAGACCCAGTACTTC.

This clonotype was detected many times. CDR3 DNA sequence: TGCAGTGCTAGAGATCCGTCCAGGGGCCGAGAGACCCAGTACTTC. It yields the protein CSARDPSRGRETQYF. The rearrangement uses TRBV20-1 and TRBJ2-5, with D possibly matching TRBD1 (6 bases). This CDR3 is 15 amino acids long. Germline CDR1 and CDR2: DFQATT and SNEGSKA (reference sequence). The ends were cut back, 0 bases at V and 4 bases at J, with 15 bases in the middle.

The chain couples TRBV7-3 to TRBJ1-1; possibly TRBD1 for D (5 bases). CDR3 size: 15 residues. V shed 5 bases and J shed 4 bases, with 17 bases lying between them. CDR1 is SGHTA and CDR2 is FQGTGA in the germline V gene. The CDR3 DNA sequence: TGTGCCAGCAGCCCCATTATCGGGGCAAGCACTGAAGCTTTCTTT. It translates to CASSPIIGASTEAFF.